This TCR beta chain emerged from a study of blood T cell repertoires in COVID-19. Background on the study: Nucleic acid was either cDNA or gDNA, and it came from T cells, B-cell-depleted T cells, or PBMCs.

Original processing methods: Estimated nucleated cell counts came from reference gene primer amplification. Here immunoSEQ multiplex PCR was the method, and the copy in TCRdb shows in-frame clones only, minus some. The V and J calls and the clone size are those of that table, but D and trimming were determined from the DNA. The sample yields some 460,000 clones, around 89% seen once. The sequenced sample consisted of peripheral blood. This sequence was found in a woman in her 30s with acute or convalescent COVID-19.

The CDR3 loop reads CASSQDRTANSGANVLTF. As DNA, the CDR3 is TGTGCCAGCAGCCAAGATCGGACAGCGAACTCTGGGGCCAACGTCCTGACTTTC. The V call is TRBV3-1 (or the pseudogene TRBV3-2), the J call TRBJ2-6; D is perhaps TRBD1 (6 bases). Germline V gives CDR1 LGHDT, CDR2 YNNKEL (reference sequence). The CDR3 runs to 18 residues. The germline V and J ends were trimmed by 0 bases and 0 bases, with 12 bases remaining between them.